The text below deals with one T cell receptor beta chain. This clone has a single count. There is no known antigen for this receptor. Per-nucleotide qualities are absent, and no much larger clonotype sits a single base away. Here V drops 3 bases and J drops 8 bases, and the junction holds 2 bases not matched to any gene. From the cysteine through the phenylalanine, the CDR3 covers 14 amino acids. This entry keeps only the CDR3 DNA: 42 bases, framed from base 1. Based on the germline V gene, the CDR1 and CDR2 sequences are MGHRA and YSYEKL. Libraries were built with the immunoSEQ multiplex PCR assay. TCRdb holds this immuneACCESS table with in-frame rearrangements only. Some clones are missing; in checked studies, unresolved V genes explain under half, and the rest has no known cause. The table for this sample lists 95,000 to 130,000 clones; 88% of them were counted only once. The ten most abundant clones make up over 2% of the sample.

The sample originates from a study of control samples from healthy donors and cancer patients (dated by TCRdb to 2020 to 2021). The sequencing sample was made of blood. This TCR was recovered from a woman in her seventies in good health. The chain was built from TRBV4-1 and TRBJ1-6; TRBD1 fits 9 bases in the junction. The CDR3 reads CASSQDRGDSPLHF. The nucleotide sequence is TGCGCCAGCAGCCAGGACAGGGGAGATTCACCCCTCCACTTT.